This T cell receptor beta chain was recovered during a study of Graves' ophthalmopathy and Graves' hyperthyroidism. For the study at large: Samples of peripheral blood were obtained at initial diagnosis, prior to treatment of any kind. Study outcomes and limitations: Detection in blood was also observed for most expanded thyroid clonotypes above 0.001 frequency.

Per the germline V gene, CDR1 is SQVTM and CDR2 is ANQGSEA. This CDR3 has 12 amino acids. Lactation, pregnancy, uncontrolled infections and other autoimmune diseases were all grounds for excluding patients. PBMCs came from approximately 9.6 ml of fresh peripheral blood. The study amplified TCR beta CDR3 regions using RNA transcripts. Second-round multiplex PCR came after a first-round RT-PCR that employed HTBI primers. Via MiXCR, TCRdb re-called the multiplex PCR reads, giving one row per CDR3 protein. The sample records 260,000 or so distinct CDR3 sequences, 40% to 50% being singletons. For this clonotype: The antigen is undetermined. Relative to the germline gene, one junction end is altered; a read error may explain this.

This TCR came from an adult man with Graves' ophthalmopathy. Material for sequencing was peripheral blood. V is TRBV29-1 and J is TRBJ1-2, with 7 bases lining up with TRBD1. Here the CDR3 reads CSVEGRGNGYAF. The DNA of the CDR3 is TGCAGCGTTGAAGGCAGGGGGAATGGCTACGCCTTC.